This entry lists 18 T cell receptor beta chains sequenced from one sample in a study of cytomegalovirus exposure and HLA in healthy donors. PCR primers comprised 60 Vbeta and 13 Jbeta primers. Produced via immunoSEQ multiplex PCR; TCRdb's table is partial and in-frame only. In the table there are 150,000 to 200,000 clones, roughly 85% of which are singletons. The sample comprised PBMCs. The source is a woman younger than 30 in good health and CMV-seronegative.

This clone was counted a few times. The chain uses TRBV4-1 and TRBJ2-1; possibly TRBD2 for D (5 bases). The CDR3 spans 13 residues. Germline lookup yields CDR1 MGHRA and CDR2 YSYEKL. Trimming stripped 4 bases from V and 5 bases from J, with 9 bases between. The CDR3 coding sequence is TGCGCCAGCAGCCTCGGACTCAACAATGAGCAGTTCTTC. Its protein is CASSLGLNNEQFF.

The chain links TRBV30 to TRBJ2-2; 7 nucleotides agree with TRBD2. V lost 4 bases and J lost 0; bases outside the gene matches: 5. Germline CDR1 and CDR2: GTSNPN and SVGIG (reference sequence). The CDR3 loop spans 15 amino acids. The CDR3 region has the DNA TGTGCCTGGAACCAGCGGGGCACGAACACCGGGGAGCTGTTTTTT. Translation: CAWNQRGTNTGELFF.

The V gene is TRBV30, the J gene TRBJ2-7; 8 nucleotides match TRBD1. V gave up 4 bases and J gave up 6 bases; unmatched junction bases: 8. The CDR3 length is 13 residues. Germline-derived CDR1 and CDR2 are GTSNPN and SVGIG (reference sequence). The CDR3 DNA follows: TGTGCCTGGACCTTTGGGCAGGGGGCCGAGCAGTACTTC. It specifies CAWTFGQGAEQYF. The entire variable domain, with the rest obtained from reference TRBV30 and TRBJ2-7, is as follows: SQTIHQWPATLVQPVGSPLSLECTVEGTSNPNLYWYRQAAGRGLQLLFYSVGIGQISSEVPQNLSASRPQDRQFILSSKKLLLSDSGFYLCAWTFGQGAEQYFGPGTRLTVT.

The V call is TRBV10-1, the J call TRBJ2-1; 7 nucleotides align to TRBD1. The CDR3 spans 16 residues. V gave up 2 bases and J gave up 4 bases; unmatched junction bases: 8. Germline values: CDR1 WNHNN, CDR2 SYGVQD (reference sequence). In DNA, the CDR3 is TGCGCCAGCAGTGAGATACAGGGGCCGGGATACAATGAGCAGTTCTTC. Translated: CASSEIQGPGYNEQFF.

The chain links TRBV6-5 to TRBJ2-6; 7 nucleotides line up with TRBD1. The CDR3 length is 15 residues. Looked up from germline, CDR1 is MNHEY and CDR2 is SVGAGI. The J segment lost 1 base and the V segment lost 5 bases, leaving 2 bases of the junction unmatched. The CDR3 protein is CASSPDRSGANVLTF. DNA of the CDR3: TGTGCCAGCAGTCCGGACAGGTCTGGGGCCAACGTCCTGACTTTC.

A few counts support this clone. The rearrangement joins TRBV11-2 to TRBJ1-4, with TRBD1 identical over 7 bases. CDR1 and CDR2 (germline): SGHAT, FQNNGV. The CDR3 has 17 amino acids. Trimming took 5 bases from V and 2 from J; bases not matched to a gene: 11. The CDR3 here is CASSPSGDRATNEKLFF. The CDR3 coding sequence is TGTGCCAGCAGCCCCAGTGGAGACAGGGCCACTAATGAAAAACTGTTTTTT.

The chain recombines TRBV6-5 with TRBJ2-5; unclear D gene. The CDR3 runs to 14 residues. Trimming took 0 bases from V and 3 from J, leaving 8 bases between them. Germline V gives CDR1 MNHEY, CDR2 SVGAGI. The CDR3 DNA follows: TGTGCCAGCAGTTACTCGATCAGGAAAGAGACCCAGTACTTC. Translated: CASSYSIRKETQYF.

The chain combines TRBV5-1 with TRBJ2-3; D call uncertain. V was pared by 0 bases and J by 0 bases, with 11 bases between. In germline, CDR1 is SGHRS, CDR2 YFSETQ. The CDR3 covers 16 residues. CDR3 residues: CASSLDPVGSTDTQYF. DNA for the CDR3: TGCGCCAGCAGCTTGGATCCGGTGGGCAGCACAGATACGCAGTATTTT. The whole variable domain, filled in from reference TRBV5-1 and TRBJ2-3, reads KAGVTQTPRYLIKTRGQQVTLSCSPISGHRSVSWYQQTPGQGLQFLFEYFSETQRNKGNFPGRFSGRQFSNSRSEMNVSTLELGDSALYLCASSLDPVGSTDTQYFGPGTRLTVL.

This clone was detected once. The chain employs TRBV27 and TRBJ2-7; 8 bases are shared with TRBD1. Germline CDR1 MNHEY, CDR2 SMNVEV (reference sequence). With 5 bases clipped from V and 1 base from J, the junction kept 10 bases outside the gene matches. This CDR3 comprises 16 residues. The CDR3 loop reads CASSPLRQGTSYEQYF. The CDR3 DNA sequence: TGTGCCAGCAGTCCACTAAGACAGGGGACTTCCTACGAGCAGTACTTC.

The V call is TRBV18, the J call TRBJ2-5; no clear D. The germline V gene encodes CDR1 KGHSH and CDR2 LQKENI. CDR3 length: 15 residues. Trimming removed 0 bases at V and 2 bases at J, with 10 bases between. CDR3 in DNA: TGTGCCAGCTCACCACCTGGGCTCCGACAAGAGACCCAGTACTTC. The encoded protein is CASSPPGLRQETQYF.

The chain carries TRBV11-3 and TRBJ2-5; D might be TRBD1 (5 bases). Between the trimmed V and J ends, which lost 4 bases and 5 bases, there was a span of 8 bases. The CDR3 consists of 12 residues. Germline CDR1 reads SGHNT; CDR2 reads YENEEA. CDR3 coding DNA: TGTGCCAGCAGCTCAGGGCCTGAGACCCAGTACTTC. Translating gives CASSSGPETQYF.

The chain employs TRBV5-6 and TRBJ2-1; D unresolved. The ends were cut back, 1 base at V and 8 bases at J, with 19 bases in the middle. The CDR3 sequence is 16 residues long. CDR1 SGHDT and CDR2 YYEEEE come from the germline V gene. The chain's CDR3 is CASSLISLGPLHEQFF. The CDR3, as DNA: TGTGCCAGCAGCTTGATCTCCCTGGGCCCTTTACATGAGCAGTTCTTC.

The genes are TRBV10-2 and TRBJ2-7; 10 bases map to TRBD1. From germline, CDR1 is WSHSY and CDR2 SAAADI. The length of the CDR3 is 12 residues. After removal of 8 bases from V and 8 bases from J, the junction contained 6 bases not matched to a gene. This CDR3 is CASLDRGRKQYV. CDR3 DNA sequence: TGCGCCAGCCTGGACAGGGGGAGAAAGCAGTACGTC.

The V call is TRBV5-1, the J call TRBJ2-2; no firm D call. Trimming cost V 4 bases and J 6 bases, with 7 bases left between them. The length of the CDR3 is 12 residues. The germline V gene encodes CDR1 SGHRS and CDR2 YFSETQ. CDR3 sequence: CASSHGAGELFF. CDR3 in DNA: TGCGCCAGCAGCCACGGTGCCGGGGAGCTGTTTTTT.

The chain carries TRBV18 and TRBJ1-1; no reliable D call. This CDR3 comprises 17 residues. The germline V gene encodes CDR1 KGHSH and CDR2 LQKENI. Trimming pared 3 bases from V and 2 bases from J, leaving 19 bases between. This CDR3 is CASSPRDNPRINTEAFF. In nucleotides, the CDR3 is TGTGCCAGCTCACCGAGAGACAACCCCCGTATAAACACTGAAGCTTTCTTT.

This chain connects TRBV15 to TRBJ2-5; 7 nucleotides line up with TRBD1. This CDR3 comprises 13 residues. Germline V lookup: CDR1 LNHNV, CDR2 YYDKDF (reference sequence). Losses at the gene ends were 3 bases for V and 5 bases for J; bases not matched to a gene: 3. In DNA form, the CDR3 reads TGTGCCACCAGCAGCTACAGGGGTGAGACCCAGTACTTC. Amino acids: CATSSYRGETQYF.

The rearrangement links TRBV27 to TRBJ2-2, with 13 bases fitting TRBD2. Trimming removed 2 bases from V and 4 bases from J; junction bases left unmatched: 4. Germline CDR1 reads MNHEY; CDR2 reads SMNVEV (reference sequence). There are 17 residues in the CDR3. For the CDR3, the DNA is TGTGCCAGCAGTTTACCCAGGACTAGCGGGAGCACCGGGGAGCTGTTTTTT. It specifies CASSLPRTSGSTGELFF.

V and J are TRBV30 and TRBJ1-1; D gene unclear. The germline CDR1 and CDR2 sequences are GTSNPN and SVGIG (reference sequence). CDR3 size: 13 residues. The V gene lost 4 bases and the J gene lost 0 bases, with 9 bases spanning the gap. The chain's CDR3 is CAWMSGMNTEAFF. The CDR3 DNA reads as TGTGCCTGGATGTCGGGGATGAACACTGAAGCTTTCTTT.